Detailed here is one T cell receptor beta chain. Its antigen is unidentified. Method: immunoSEQ multiplex PCR; TCRdb's copy keeps in-frame clones and lacks some. Of some 210,000 clones detected, 80% to 90% appear once; the ten largest clones hold approximately 2%. This CDR3 contains 17 residues. Germline CDR1 LNHDA, CDR2 SQIVND (reference sequence). Trimming removed 3 bases from V and 6 bases from J; junction bases left unmatched: 16. The sample comes from a study of cytomegalovirus exposure and HLA in healthy donors. Study-level information: The approximately 110 validation repertoires, a later analysis reported, used the same platform as the approximately 700 first-cohort repertoires. The study, taken as a whole, reports: There were a few CMV-associated chains whose specificity for CMV antigens was confirmed in vitro. TCR beta chains numbering 164 were designated cytomegalovirus-associated. Accounts indicate the classifier identified cytomegalovirus status with strong specificity and sensitivity.

The receptor was derived from a woman younger than 35 in good health and CMV-seropositive. The rearrangement links TRBV19 to TRBJ1-2; 7 bases line up with TRBD1. The sequenced material came from PBMCs. The CDR3 spells CASSMKGAIEGYNGYTF. Here the CDR3 DNA reads TGTGCCAGTAGTATGAAGGGGGCGATTGAGGGGTATAATGGCTACACCTTC.